These 18 T cell receptor beta chains share one sample of origin, sequenced in a study of molecular identifiers for immune sequencing clone quantification. From the PCR reads, TCRdb called clonotypes with MiXCR, one entry per CDR3 protein. The sample has more than 250,000 distinct CDR3 sequences, 20% to 25% seen once. The sample was naive CD8+ T cells from blood, with Jurkat cell RNA spiked in. Described subset: FACS-sorted CD8+CD4-CCR7+CD45RA+ naive T cells. These receptors were collected from a human donor in good health. Some libraries in this study had Jurkat cell RNA spiked in.

This clonotype was seen a handful of times. Since no conserved phenylalanine or tryptophan closes the CDR3, a read error is the likely cause. This chain connects TRBV9 to TRBJ2-7; 9 bases fit TRBD1. The V segment lost 3 bases and the J segment 4 bases; nucleotides outside the gene matches: 5. Per the germline V gene, CDR1 is SGDLS and CDR2 is YYNGEE. This CDR3 has 14 amino acids. CDR3 nucleotides: TGTGCCAGCAGCGCCACAGGGGGCTATTACGAGCAGTACCTC. Translating it yields CASSATGGYYEQYL.

This clonotype occurred many times. The junction differs from germline at one of its ends, possibly a read error. This chain uses TRBV7-7 with TRBJ2-3; the match to TRBD2 covers 8 bases. Germline CDR1 reads SSHAT; CDR2 reads FNYEAQ (reference sequence). This CDR3 has 16 amino acids. The CDR3 reads CASSLGRSGGTDTQYF. The CDR3 region has the DNA TGTGCTAGCAGCTTGGGCCGTAGCGGGGGCACAGATACGCAGTATTTT.

This clonotype has a count of ten or more. V is TRBV20-1 and J is TRBJ2-4; tentative D call: TRBD1 (5 bases). The germline V gene has CDR1 DFQATT and CDR2 SNEGSKA (reference sequence). The CDR3 is 15 amino acids. V was pared by 3 bases and J by 0 bases, with 12 bases between. The CDR3 sequence: CSASRTSEAKNIQYF. The CDR3, as DNA: TGCAGTGCTAGTAGGACATCCGAAGCCAAAAACATTCAGTACTTC.

As for this clonotype: This sequence may be a read error, since a much larger clone differs from it by one base. The rearrangement links TRBV10-3 to TRBJ2-5; possible D gene TRBD1, 6 bases. This CDR3 is built from 12 residues. CDR1 is ENHRY, CDR2 SYGVKD, per germline. The CDR3 DNA sequence: TGTGCCGTCAGTACAGGGTCAGAGACCCAGTACTTC. Encoded protein: CAVSTGSETQYF.

This clonotype has ten or more counts. The gene calls are TRBV7-9 and TRBJ1-4; TRBD1 aligns across 7 bases. Trimming removed 4 bases from V and 8 bases from J; junction bases left unmatched: 13. Per germline, CDR1 SEHNR and CDR2 FQNEAQ (reference sequence). The CDR3 runs 16 residues. This CDR3 is CASSSIGAGGQEKLFF. CDR3 DNA sequence: TGTGCCAGCAGCTCCATTGGGGCAGGGGGTCAAGAAAAACTGTTTTTT.

Points on this clonotype: At one of its ends the junction is not consistent with the germline gene, which may arise from a read error. V and J are TRBV6-2 or TRBV6-3 and TRBJ1-1; 8 bases are shared with TRBD1. This CDR3 comprises 14 residues. Looked up from germline, CDR1 is MNHEY and CDR2 is SVGEGT. The CDR3 is CASSHSRQGTGAFF. The CDR3 nucleotides read TGTGCCAGCAGTCACTCCCGACAGGGGACTGGAGCTTTCTTT.

This clonotype was detected many times. The J gene is TRBJ1-2, the V gene TRBV10-2; D remains ambiguous. The V end was cut by 2 bases, the J end by 0 bases, with 7 bases between. Germline CDR1 is WSHSY and CDR2 is SAAADI. The CDR3 length is 14 residues. Here the CDR3 reads CASSEDGSNYGYTF. CDR3 in DNA: TGCGCCAGCAGTGAGGACGGCTCTAACTATGGCTACACCTTC.

As regards this clonotype: A read error is possible here, since a much larger clone lies one base away. This chain uses TRBV9 with TRBJ1-4; 7 nucleotides line up with TRBD1. Germline V CDR1 and CDR2: SGDLS, YYNGEE. V lost 6 bases and J lost 0; bases outside the gene matches: 14. The CDR3 is 18 amino acids. The CDR3 loop reads CASITGTVGTPTNEKLFF. CDR3 DNA sequence: TGTGCCAGCATCACTGGGACAGTTGGAACGCCAACTAATGAAAAACTGTTTTTT.

There are many counts of this clonotype. The rearrangement links TRBV6-5 to TRBJ2-1; tentatively, D is TRBD2 (7 bases). Deletions cut 6 bases from V and 8 bases from J, with 20 bases between. CDR3 length: 15 residues. Germline CDR1 and CDR2: MNHEY and SVGAGI. CDR3 residues: CASSPTGGGFHEQFF. CDR3 in DNA: TGTGCCAGCAGCCCTACCGGCGGGGGCTTCCATGAGCAGTTCTTC.

This clonotype was counted ten times or more. The rearrangement joins TRBV15 to TRBJ2-1, with 8 nucleotides matching TRBD1. V dropped 5 bases and J dropped 3; count of bases not matched to a gene: 3. The CDR3 is 14 residues long. Germline V gene lookup returns CDR1 LNHNV and CDR2 YYDKDF (reference sequence). Here the CDR3 DNA reads TGTGCCACCAGCTTAACAGGGGGCTACAATGAGCAGTTCTTC. Translation gives CATSLTGGYNEQFF.

This clonotype came up a few times. The chain employs TRBV7-9 and TRBJ1-1; tentative D call: TRBD1 (5 bases). Germline loops: CDR1 SEHNR, CDR2 FQNEAQ (reference sequence). Trimming took off 1 base at V and 1 base at J, with 10 bases between the two ends. CDR3 length equals 15 residues. The CDR3 coding sequence is TGTGCCAGCAGCTTAGTTTCAGGGTGGAACACTGAAGCTTTCTTT. Translating gives CASSLVSGWNTEAFF.

Notes on this clonotype: A much more abundant neighbour one base away suggests this may be a read error. The DNA for the CDR3 is TGTGCCAGCAGTCCGGTCTGGGGCGCGTACTCCTACGAGCAGTACTTC. It translates to CASSPVWGAYSYEQYF. The J gene is TRBJ2-7, the V gene TRBV27; D may be TRBD1 (5 bases). This CDR3 comprises 16 residues. Trimming shortened V by 5 bases and J by 0 bases, and 17 bases separated the two germline ends. CDR1 and CDR2 (germline): MNHEY, SMNVEV (reference sequence).

With respect to this clonotype: This could be a read error, since a much larger clone is one nucleotide away. The chain combines TRBV29-1 with TRBJ1-1; no definite D call. The V end lost 6 bases, the J end lost 5 bases, and 13 bases lay between the germline ends. Per the germline V gene, CDR1 is SQVTM and CDR2 is ANQGSEA. The CDR3 loop spans 12 amino acids. This CDR3 reads CSVDDGLTEAFF. The CDR3 bases are TGCAGCGTGGATGATGGGTTGACTGAAGCTTTCTTT.

This clonotype was seen repeatedly, ten times or more. The V and J genes are TRBV20-1 and TRBJ2-7; D is possibly TRBD1 (5 bases). The CDR3 covers 14 residues. CDR1 DFQATT and CDR2 SNEGSKA come from the germline V gene (reference sequence). Trimming pared 6 bases from V and 1 base from J, leaving 16 bases between. CDR3 sequence: CSAMGVRDSYEQYF. CDR3 nucleotides: TGCAGTGCAATGGGCGTCAGGGATTCCTACGAGCAGTACTTC.

This clonotype was recorded many times. J is TRBJ1-5 and V is TRBV3-1; D is unclear. Looked up from germline, CDR1 is LGHDT and CDR2 is YNNKEL (reference sequence). With 6 bases removed from V and 6 bases from J, the gap between germline ends came to 12 bases. The CDR3 covers 13 residues. The DNA for the CDR3 is TGTGCCAGCAGTGCTGGGCGGGGTCAGCCCCAGCATTTT. Protein sequence: CASSAGRGQPQHF.

This clonotype was recorded at least ten times. V gene TRBV7-9 combines with J gene TRBJ1-2; no clear D. V dropped 0 bases and J dropped 3 bases, with 17 bases sitting between them. Germline values: CDR1 SEHNR, CDR2 FQNEAQ (reference sequence). The CDR3 is 17 residues long. The CDR3 DNA follows: TGTGCCAGCAGCTTAGCGTTCGATCCGGGTGAGGACTATGGCTACACCTTC. Protein sequence: CASSLAFDPGEDYGYTF. Combining the CDR3 with reference TRBV7-9 and TRBJ1-2 gives the whole variable domain DTGVSQNPRHKITKRGQNVTFRCDPISEHNRLYWYRQTLGQGPEFLTYFQNEAQLEKSRLLSDRFSAERPKGSFSTLEIQRTEQGDSAMYLCASSLAFDPGEDYGYTFGSGTRLTVV.

The chain is built from TRBV7-6 and TRBJ2-7, with TRBD1 matching over 8 bases. V trimming: 1 base; J trimming: 4 bases; junction bases outside the gene matches: 6. There are 15 residues in the CDR3. In germline, CDR1 is SGHVS, CDR2 FNYEAQ. For the CDR3, the DNA is TGTGCCAGCAGCTTAGAGACAGGGGTATCATACGAGCAGTACTTC. Residues: CASSLETGVSYEQYF.

This clonotype was observed at least ten times. The chain has TRBV27 and TRBJ1-5; 7 bases map to TRBD1. CDR3 length: 16 residues. Germline V lookup: CDR1 MNHEY, CDR2 SMNVEV (reference sequence). V trimming: 3 bases; J trimming: 5 bases; junction bases outside the gene matches: 10. The CDR3 loop is CASSFTYRGGDQPQHF. Here the CDR3 DNA reads TGTGCCAGCAGTTTCACATACAGGGGCGGGGATCAGCCCCAGCATTTT.